This entry concerns a single T cell receptor (beta chain). Original data processing: Reference gene primers were amplified, and this amplification served to estimate nucleated cell counts. Generated by immunoSEQ multiplex PCR, the TCRdb table keeps only in-frame clones and is missing some. For V, J and clone size, that table is used; D and trimming come from the DNA. The sample contains about 480,000 clones, roughly 91% of which appear only once. This specimen comes from a study of blood T cell repertoires in COVID-19. CDR1 is LGHDT and CDR2 is YNNKEL in the germline V gene (reference sequence). This CDR3 has 15 amino acids. The V segment lost 1 base and the J segment 9 bases; nucleotides outside the gene matches: 11.

The TCR was taken from a woman between 45 and 65 years old with COVID-19, enrolled during active disease. Sequencing was carried out using peripheral blood. The genes are TRBV3-1 (or the pseudogene TRBV3-2) and TRBJ2-5, with TRBD1 identical over 7 bases. CDR3 coding DNA: TGTGCCAGCAGCCAAGTTCTACGTAACAGGGGCGCCCAGTACTTC. As protein: CASSQVLRNRGAQYF.